The rows below give T cell receptor beta chains drawn from one sample of a study of T-cell memory formation after mild COVID-19. TCRdb reanalysed the 5' RACE reads using MiXCR and keeps one entry per CDR3 protein. The table lists 200,000 or so distinct CDR3 sequences, around 16% of them singletons. The sample was PBMCs or a T cell subset sorted from them (not recorded which). These receptors were collected from an adult woman who had mild COVID-19 (a few samples of this study predate the infection). Cell type and time point are not known. The CDR3 runs from the conserved cysteine through the conserved F or W.

V	J	CDR3
TRBV5-1	TRBJ2-2	CASRKGQGNTGELFF
TRBV29-1	TRBJ2-1	CSVVGTDHQFF
TRBV7-2	TRBJ2-5	CASSTRTAPQETQYF
TRBV12-3/TRBV12-4	TRBJ2-3	CASRGQNTDTQYF
TRBV19	TRBJ2-1	CASSMGRLRSYNEQFF
TRBV11-1	TRBJ2-3	CASSLSEDTQYF
TRBV7-2	TRBJ1-3	CASSFNSGNTIYF
TRBV15	TRBJ2-5	CATSSPGTVQETQYF
TRBV6-2/TRBV6-3	TRBJ1-1	CASRRASEAFF
TRBV11-3	TRBJ2-7	CASSLGLAGVYEQYF
TRBV10-3	TRBJ2-3	CATLSGGAGDTQYF
TRBV7-8	TRBJ1-1	CASSSDRRSTEAFF
TRBV5-6	TRBJ2-3	CASSSTSGNADTQYF
TRBV29-1	TRBJ1-2	CSVETLPSGGGYTF
TRBV7-2	TRBJ2-1	CASSWGLLNEQFF
TRBV5-6	TRBJ1-5	CASSYRTSGQADQPQHF
TRBV3-1	TRBJ1-1	CASSQGRGGAFF
TRBV15	TRBJ2-3	CATLARDGGSTQYF
TRBV24-1	TRBJ2-3	CATSEGDYTDTQYF
TRBV4-1	TRBJ1-5	CASSQVAWARNQPQHF
TRBV7-9	TRBJ1-6	CASRPRGDNSPLHF
TRBV15	TRBJ2-5	CATSFGQGRRETQYF
TRBV24-1	TRBJ2-1	CATSDKRAGVSNEQFF
TRBV7-2	TRBJ2-3	CASSFSRAATDTQYF
TRBV6-2/TRBV6-3	TRBJ1-5	CASTRQINSNQPQHF
TRBV7-9	TRBJ2-7	CASSRQGARSYEQYF
TRBV12-3/TRBV12-4	TRBJ2-1	CASSPSRWDEQFF
TRBV7-2	TRBJ2-1	CASSQGPTTYNEQFF
TRBV29-1	TRBJ1-1	CSVEGQFSEAFF
TRBV5-1	TRBJ1-1	CASSLDNGQGFAFF
TRBV3-1	TRBJ2-2	CASSLSWVRGTGELFF
TRBV24-1	TRBJ2-1	CATSDPSGGTEQFF
TRBV2	TRBJ2-7	CASSEGGGFLEQYF
TRBV9	TRBJ2-3	CASSTGAVRDTQYF